The 21 T cell receptor beta chains given below trace back to one sample, sequenced in a study of cytomegalovirus exposure and HLA in healthy donors. Primers: 60 Vbeta forward and 13 Jbeta reverse. Assay used: immunoSEQ multiplex PCR; TCRdb lists only in-frame clones, some missing. The sample lists roughly 100,000 clones; more than 65% were seen once. The sequencing sample was made of PBMCs. The receptor set was obtained from a boy aged 5-17 years in good health and CMV-seronegative.

This rearrangement joins TRBV2 to TRBJ1-1; no clear D. The CDR3 has 14 residues. V lost 5 bases and J 1 base, leaving 11 bases between the germline ends. The germline V gene has CDR1 SNHLY and CDR2 FYNNEI. The CDR3 DNA sequence: TGTGCCAGCAGTATGATGACTTCGAACACTGAAGCTTTCTTT. Its translation: CASSMMTSNTEAFF.

This chain links TRBV18 with TRBJ1-1, with D hard to call. The CDR3 length is 13 residues. Trimming stripped 4 bases from V and 2 bases from J, with 8 bases between. Germline V CDR1 and CDR2: KGHSH, LQKENI. CDR3 sequence: CASSRGANTEAFF. The CDR3, as DNA: TGTGCCAGCTCACGAGGTGCCAACACTGAAGCTTTCTTT.

The table lists this clone with a few counts. This sequence joins TRBV30 and TRBJ1-5; 7 bases align to TRBD1. V dropped 3 bases and J dropped 7; count of bases not matched to a gene: 9. CDR3 length: 14 amino acids. Germline V gene sequence: CDR1 GTSNPN, CDR2 SVGIG (reference sequence). Here the CDR3 DNA reads TGTGCCTGGAGAGCCGCAGGGGGAGGACAGCCCCAGCATTTT. This encodes CAWRAAGGGQPQHF.

V gene TRBV7-2 combines with J gene TRBJ2-2; tentative D call: TRBD2 (5 bases). Trimming removed 1 base at V and 2 bases at J, with 11 bases between. Looked up from germline, CDR1 is SGHTA and CDR2 is FQGNSA. The CDR3 runs to 16 residues. CDR3 coding DNA: TGTGCCAGCAGCTTAGTCTCCGGGATTAACACCGGGGAGCTGTTTTTT. It codes for CASSLVSGINTGELFF.

The V gene is TRBV14, the J gene TRBJ2-1; TRBD2 might be the D (5 bases). With 4 bases removed from V and 6 bases from J, the gap between germline ends came to 10 bases. Germline V gene sequence: CDR1 SGHDN, CDR2 FVKESK. This CDR3 contains 13 residues. The CDR3 DNA reads TGTGCCAGCAGCCGGGCGGGTGGCAATGAGCAGTTCTTC. This gives the protein CASSRAGGNEQFF.

The chain uses TRBV7-2 and TRBJ1-4, with D hard to call. Germline CDR1 reads SGHTA; CDR2 reads FQGNSA. Trimming shortened V by 6 bases and J by 5 bases, and 10 bases separated the two germline ends. The CDR3 has 13 residues. DNA for the CDR3: TGTGCCAGCAGTCTAGGACTCAATGAAAAACTGTTTTTT. This gives the protein CASSLGLNEKLFF.

Notes on this clone: Since no conserved phenylalanine or tryptophan closes the CDR3, a read error is the likely cause. The rearrangement uses TRBV30 and TRBJ1-2; no firm D call. This CDR3 has 12 amino acids. Trimming cost V 1 base and J 6 bases, with 9 bases left between them. CDR1 is GTSNPN, CDR2 SVGIG, per germline (reference sequence). Here the CDR3 reads CAWSGTANGYTV. The CDR3 nucleotides are TGTGCCTGGAGTGGGACTGCTAATGGCTACACCGTC.

This clone showed up just a few times. The rearrangement joins TRBV18 to TRBJ2-1, with TRBD1 matching 8 bases. V was clipped by 6 bases and J by 6 bases; unmatched bases: 13. Germline CDR1 and CDR2: KGHSH and LQKENI. The CDR3 runs 16 residues. As DNA, the CDR3 is TGTGCCAGCTCGCTTAACCATCGACAGGGGATCAATGAGCAGTTCTTC. It encodes CASSLNHRQGINEQFF.

This clone was detected a few times. The J gene is TRBJ2-1, the V gene TRBV4-3; TRBD2 aligns across 10 bases. The CDR3 length is 18 residues. From germline, CDR1 is LGHNA and CDR2 YSLEER. V lost 2 bases and J lost 3; bases outside the gene matches: 10. CDR3 protein: CASSQSGGEGAGYNEQFF. As DNA, the CDR3 is TGCGCCAGCAGCCAAAGCGGGGGGGAGGGAGCTGGCTACAATGAGCAGTTCTTC.

The chain couples TRBV5-1 to TRBJ2-7; 8 positions agree with TRBD1. The germline V gene encodes CDR1 SGHRS and CDR2 YFSETQ. The V and J ends lost 4 bases and 5 bases, in that order; junction bases with no gene match: 20. The CDR3 consists of 18 residues. The CDR3 DNA is TGCGCCAGCAGCCCCACACCCCAGGGGGCCGTGGCTACCGACGAGCAGTACTTC. Translating gives CASSPTPQGAVATDEQYF.

V usage is TRBV9 and J usage is TRBJ1-1; weak D call: TRBD1 (5 bases). This CDR3 has 15 residues. CDR1 and CDR2 (germline): SGDLS, YYNGEE. V lost 0 bases to trimming and J lost 5 bases, with 14 bases between them. In DNA, the CDR3 is TGTGCCAGCAGCGTAGCACGCGGGGGTAAGACTGAAGCTTTCTTT. It yields the protein CASSVARGGKTEAFF.

The CDR3 here is CSTTGAYNEQFF. Here the CDR3 DNA reads TGCAGCACCACGGGGGCCTACAATGAGCAGTTCTTC. The chain has TRBV29-1 and TRBJ2-1, with TRBD2 as a possible D gene (6 bases). V gave up 8 bases and J gave up 2 bases, with 10 bases separating them. From germline, CDR1 is SQVTM and CDR2 ANQGSEA. The CDR3 sequence is 12 residues long.

The rearrangement uses TRBV4-1 and TRBJ2-7; 14 nucleotides match TRBD2. The CDR3 consists of 16 residues. CDR1 and CDR2 (germline): MGHRA, YSYEKL. After removal of 3 bases from V and 6 bases from J, the junction contained 7 bases not matched to a gene. CDR3 sequence: CASSHPTSGGAREQYF. DNA of the CDR3: TGCGCCAGCAGCCACCCGACTAGCGGGGGGGCACGCGAGCAGTACTTC.

This clone has only one observation. This rearrangement joins TRBV5-6 to TRBJ1-6, with D hard to call. The germline gives CDR1 SGHDT, CDR2 YYEEEE. The CDR3 loop spans 13 amino acids. The V and J ends lost 3 bases and 9 bases respectively, with 10 bases between them. The DNA of the CDR3 is TGTGCCAGCAGCTCAACTGAGGGTTCACCCCTCCACTTT. Translating it yields CASSSTEGSPLHF.

The chain is built from TRBV2 and TRBJ1-3; a possible D gene is TRBD1 (5 bases). The V gene lost 6 bases and the J gene lost 9 bases, with 15 bases spanning the gap. The CDR3 length is 13 residues. Germline lookup yields CDR1 SNHLY and CDR2 FYNNEI. The CDR3 DNA sequence: TGTGCCAGCAGCACGGACGCCGGGGGCACCATATATTTT. Amino acids: CASSTDAGGTIYF.

This clone was found a few times. V usage is TRBV5-6 and J usage is TRBJ2-5; 9 bases are a match to TRBD1. The J call could be wrong; TRBJ2-7 is a better fit for the DNA end. The CDR3 is 18 amino acids. The V gene's germline CDR1 is SGHDT and CDR2 YYEEEE. As DNA, the CDR3 is TGTGCCAGCAGCTTGGGGGTAAGGGCTGGGACAGGGAACTACGAGCAGTACTTC. Its protein product is CASSLGVRAGTGNYEQYF.

This clone was observed a few times. V gene TRBV30 combines with J gene TRBJ2-5; weak D call: TRBD2 (5 bases). V was cut by 3 bases and J by 4 bases, with 21 bases left in between. The CDR3 spans 16 residues. Germline V gene data show CDR1 as GTSNPN and CDR2 as SVGIG (reference sequence). The DNA for the CDR3 is TGTGCCTGGAGGCCAAGGAGAGCCGGGATCGGAGAGACCCAGTACTTC. Translated: CAWRPRRAGIGETQYF.

The chain combines TRBV4-1 with TRBJ1-1; TRBD1 matches 7 bases. Germline V gene lookup returns CDR1 MGHRA and CDR2 YSYEKL. J was trimmed by 1 base and V by 2 bases; bases with no gene match: 4. This CDR3 comprises 15 residues. The CDR3 nucleotides are TGCGCCAGCAGCCAACTTGACAGGGCGAACACTGAAGCTTTCTTT. Encoded protein: CASSQLDRANTEAFF.

J is TRBJ2-1 and V is TRBV5-1; 9 bases map to TRBD1. CDR3 size: 15 residues. The V and J ends lost 0 bases and 5 bases, in that order; junction bases with no gene match: 3. Germline CDR1 SGHRS, CDR2 YFSETQ. The DNA of the CDR3 is TGCGCCAGCAGCTTGGGGACAGGGGTGAACAATGAGCAGTTCTTC. Protein: CASSLGTGVNNEQFF. Looking up the rest from reference TRBV5-1 and TRBJ2-1 gives the full variable domain: KAGVTQTPRYLIKTRGQQVTLSCSPISGHRSVSWYQQTPGQGLQFLFEYFSETQRNKGNFPGRFSGRQFSNSRSEMNVSTLELGDSALYLCASSLGTGVNNEQFFGPGTRLTVL.

This chain links TRBV28 with TRBJ1-2; 10 nucleotides line up with TRBD1. This CDR3 region has 15 residues. Germline V gene sequence: CDR1 MDHEN, CDR2 SYDVKM. The ends lost 5 bases at V and 6 bases at J; junction bases unmatched: 9. The CDR3 region has the DNA TGTGCCAGCAGTCCTTGGGACAGGGGAGGCCATGGCTACACCTTC. Its translation: CASSPWDRGGHGYTF.

CDR3 sequence reads: CASSLSAATYEQYF. CDR3 DNA: TGTGCCAGCAGCTTATCAGCGGCCACCTACGAGCAGTACTTC. The J gene is TRBJ2-7, the V gene TRBV7-9; a possible D gene is TRBD2 (5 bases). Germline V gene data show CDR1 as SEHNR and CDR2 as FQNEAQ (reference sequence). The CDR3 extends over 14 amino acids. V was clipped by 2 bases and J by 2 bases, with 10 bases between them.